This entry is about one T cell receptor beta chain. TCRdb re-called the 5' RACE reads and catalogs CDR3 proteins one per entry, DNA excluded. Here the sample table reports 350,000 to 450,000 distinct CDR3 sequences. The data derive from a study of T cells expressing NK-cell markers. The sample comprised blood T cells: a sorted CD56 or NKG2C T cell subset, CD4+ or CD8+ T cells, or bulk PBMC T cells (not recorded which). This clonotype was sampled from a man aged 18 to 69 in good health.

CDR3 sequence reads: CASDRTGAVNEQFF. V gene TRBV19 combines with J gene TRBJ2-1; TCRdb's D gene call, TRBD1, goes unchecked for lack of DNA. The CDR3 length is 14 residues. Per germline, CDR1 LNHDA and CDR2 SQIVND (reference sequence).